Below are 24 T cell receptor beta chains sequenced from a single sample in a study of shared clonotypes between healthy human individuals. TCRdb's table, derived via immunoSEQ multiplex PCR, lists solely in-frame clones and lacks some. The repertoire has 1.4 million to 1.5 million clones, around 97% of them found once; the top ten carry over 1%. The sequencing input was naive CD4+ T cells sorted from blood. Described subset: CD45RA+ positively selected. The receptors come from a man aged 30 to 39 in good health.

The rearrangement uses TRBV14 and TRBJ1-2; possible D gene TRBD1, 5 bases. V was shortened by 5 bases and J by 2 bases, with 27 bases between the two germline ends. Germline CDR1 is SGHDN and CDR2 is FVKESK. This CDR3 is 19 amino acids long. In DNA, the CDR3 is TGTGCCAGCAGCGCTCGGGACCGCCGTACACCGCGACTGAACTATGGCTACACCTTC. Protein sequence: CASSARDRRTPRLNYGYTF. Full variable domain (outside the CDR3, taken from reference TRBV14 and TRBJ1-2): EAGVTQFPSHSVIEKGQTVTLRCDPISGHDNLYWYRRVMGKEIKFLLHFVKESKQDESGMPNNRFLAERTGGTYSTLKVQPAELEDSGVYFCASSARDRRTPRLNYGYTFGSGTRLTVV.

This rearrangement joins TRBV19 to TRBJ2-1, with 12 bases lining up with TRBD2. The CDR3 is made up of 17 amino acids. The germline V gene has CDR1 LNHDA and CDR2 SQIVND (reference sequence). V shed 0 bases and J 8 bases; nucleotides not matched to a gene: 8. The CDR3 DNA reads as TGTGCCAGTAGTATAGAACCACTAGCGGGAGGAGGCGATGAGCAGTTCTTC. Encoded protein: CASSIEPLAGGGDEQFF. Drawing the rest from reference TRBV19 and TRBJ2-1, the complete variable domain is DGGITQSPKYLFRKEGQNVTLSCEQNLNHDAMYWYRQDPGQGLRLIYYSQIVNDFQKGDIAEGYSVSREKKESFPLTVTSAQKNPTAFYLCASSIEPLAGGGDEQFFGPGTRLTVL.

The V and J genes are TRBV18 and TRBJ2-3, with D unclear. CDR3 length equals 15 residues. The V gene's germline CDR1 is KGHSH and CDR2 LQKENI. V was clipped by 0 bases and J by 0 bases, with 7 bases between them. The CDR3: CASSPPSQSTDTQYF. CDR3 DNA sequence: TGTGCCAGCTCACCACCGTCTCAGAGCACAGATACGCAGTATTTT.

CDR3 sequence: CASTGLNQPQHF. The CDR3 DNA reads TGTGCCAGCACAGGTTTAAATCAGCCCCAGCATTTT. The J gene is TRBJ1-5, the V gene TRBV6-6; D gene uncertain. V was cut by 7 bases and J by 4 bases, with 8 bases left in between. The CDR3 runs to 12 residues. Germline V gene data show CDR1 as MNHNY and CDR2 as SVGAGI (reference sequence).

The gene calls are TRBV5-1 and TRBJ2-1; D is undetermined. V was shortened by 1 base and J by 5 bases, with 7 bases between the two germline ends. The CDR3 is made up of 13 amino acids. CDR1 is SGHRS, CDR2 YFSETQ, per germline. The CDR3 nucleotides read TGCGCCAGCAGCTTGAGCGACCACAATGAGCAGTTCTTC. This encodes CASSLSDHNEQFF.

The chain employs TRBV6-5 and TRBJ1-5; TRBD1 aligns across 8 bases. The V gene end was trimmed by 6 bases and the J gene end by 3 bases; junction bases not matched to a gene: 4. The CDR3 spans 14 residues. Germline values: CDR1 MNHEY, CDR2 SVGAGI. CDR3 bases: TGTGCCAGCAGCCGGACAGGGCTCAATCAGCCCCAGCATTTT. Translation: CASSRTGLNQPQHF.

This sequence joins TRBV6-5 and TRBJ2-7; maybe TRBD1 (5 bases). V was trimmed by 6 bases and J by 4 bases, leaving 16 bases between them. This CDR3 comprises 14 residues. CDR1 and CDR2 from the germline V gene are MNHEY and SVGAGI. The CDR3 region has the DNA TGTGCCAGCAGAAGGTTGGGAAAGGGGTACGAGCAGTACTTC. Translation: CASRRLGKGYEQYF.

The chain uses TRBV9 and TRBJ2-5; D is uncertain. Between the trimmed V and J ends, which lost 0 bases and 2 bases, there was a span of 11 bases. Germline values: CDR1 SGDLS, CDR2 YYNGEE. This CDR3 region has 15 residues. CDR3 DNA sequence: TGTGCCAGCAGCGTAGGGGGTAACATTCAAGAGACCCAGTACTTC. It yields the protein CASSVGGNIQETQYF.

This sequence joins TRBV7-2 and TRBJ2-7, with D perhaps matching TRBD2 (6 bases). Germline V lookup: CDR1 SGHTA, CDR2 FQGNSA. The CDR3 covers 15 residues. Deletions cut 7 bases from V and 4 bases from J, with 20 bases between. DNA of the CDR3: TGTGCCAGCACCTTCGGGGGTCCAGACTCGTACGAGCAGTACTTC. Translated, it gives CASTFGGPDSYEQYF.

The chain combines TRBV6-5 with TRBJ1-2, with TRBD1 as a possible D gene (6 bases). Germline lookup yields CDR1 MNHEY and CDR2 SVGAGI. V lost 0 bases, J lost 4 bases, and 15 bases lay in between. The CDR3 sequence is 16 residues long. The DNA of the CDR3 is TGTGCCAGCAGTTACTCGACAGGTCTCTTCCGCTATGGCTACACCTTC. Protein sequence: CASSYSTGLFRYGYTF.

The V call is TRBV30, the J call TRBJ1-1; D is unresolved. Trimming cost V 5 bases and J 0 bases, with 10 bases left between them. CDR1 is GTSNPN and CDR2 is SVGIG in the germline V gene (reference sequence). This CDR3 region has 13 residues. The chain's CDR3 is CAWGASMNTEAFF. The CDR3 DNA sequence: TGTGCCTGGGGAGCGAGCATGAACACTGAAGCTTTCTTT.

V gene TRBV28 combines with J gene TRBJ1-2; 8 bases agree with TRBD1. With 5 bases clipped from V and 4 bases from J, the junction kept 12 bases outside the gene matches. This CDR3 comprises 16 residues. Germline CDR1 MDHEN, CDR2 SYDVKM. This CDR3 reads CASSLLIGQGPYGYTF. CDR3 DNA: TGTGCCAGCAGTCTTCTCATCGGACAGGGCCCCTATGGCTACACCTTC.

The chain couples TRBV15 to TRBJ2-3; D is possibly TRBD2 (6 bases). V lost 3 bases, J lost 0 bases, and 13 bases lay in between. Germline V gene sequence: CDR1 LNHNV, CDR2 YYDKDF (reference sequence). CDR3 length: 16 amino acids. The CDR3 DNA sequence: TGTGCCACCAGCAGCGCTCTAGCGTATAGCACAGATACGCAGTATTTT. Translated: CATSSALAYSTDTQYF.

The CDR3 spells CASSGTADSYEQYF. The CDR3 coding sequence is TGCGCCAGCAGCGGGACTGCCGACTCCTACGAGCAGTACTTC. This chain links TRBV5-1 with TRBJ2-7; D is perhaps TRBD2 (6 bases). The CDR3 has 14 residues. V dropped 4 bases and J dropped 0 bases, with 11 bases sitting between them. Germline CDR1 reads SGHRS; CDR2 reads YFSETQ.

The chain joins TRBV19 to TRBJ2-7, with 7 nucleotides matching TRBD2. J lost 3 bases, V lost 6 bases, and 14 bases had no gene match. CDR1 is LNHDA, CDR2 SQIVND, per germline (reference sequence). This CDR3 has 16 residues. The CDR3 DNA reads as TGTGCCAGTAGCGGAGCCCCGGGACGGGGGGTCTACGAGCAGTACTTC. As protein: CASSGAPGRGVYEQYF.

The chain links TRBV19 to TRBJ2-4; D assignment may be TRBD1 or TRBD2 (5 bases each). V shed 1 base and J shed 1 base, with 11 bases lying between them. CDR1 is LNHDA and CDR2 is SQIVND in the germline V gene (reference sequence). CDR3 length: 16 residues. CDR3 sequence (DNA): TGTGCCAGTAGTATAGGTGGGGGACGTGCCAAAAACATTCAGTACTTC. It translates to CASSIGGGRAKNIQYF.

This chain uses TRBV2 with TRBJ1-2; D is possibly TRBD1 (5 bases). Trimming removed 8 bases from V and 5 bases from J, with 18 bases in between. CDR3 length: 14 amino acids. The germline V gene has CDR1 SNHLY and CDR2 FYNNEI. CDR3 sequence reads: CASEERGLGYGYTF. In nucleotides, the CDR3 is TGTGCCAGCGAAGAAAGGGGTCTGGGGTATGGCTACACCTTC. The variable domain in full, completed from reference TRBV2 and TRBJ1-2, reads EPEVTQTPSHQVTQMGQEVILRCVPISNHLYFYWYRQILGQKVEFLVSFYNNEISEKSEIFDDQFSVERPDGSNFTLKIRSTKLEDSAMYFCASEERGLGYGYTFGSGTRLTVV.

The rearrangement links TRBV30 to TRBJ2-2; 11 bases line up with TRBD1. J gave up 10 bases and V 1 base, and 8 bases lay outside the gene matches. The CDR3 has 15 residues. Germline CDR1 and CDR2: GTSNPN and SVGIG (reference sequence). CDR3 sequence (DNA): TGTGCCTGGAGTGCGGGGACAGGGGGTTTGGCGGAGCTGTTTTTT. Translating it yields CAWSAGTGGLAELFF.

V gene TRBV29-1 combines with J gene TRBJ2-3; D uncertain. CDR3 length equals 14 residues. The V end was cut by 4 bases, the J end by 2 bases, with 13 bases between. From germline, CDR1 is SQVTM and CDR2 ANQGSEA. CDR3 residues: CSVAHYGPTDTQYF. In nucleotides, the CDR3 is TGCAGCGTTGCCCACTACGGGCCCACAGATACGCAGTATTTT.

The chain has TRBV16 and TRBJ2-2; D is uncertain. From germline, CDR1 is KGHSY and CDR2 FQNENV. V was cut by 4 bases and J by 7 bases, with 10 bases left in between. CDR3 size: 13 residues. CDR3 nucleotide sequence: TGTGCCAGCAGCCCCCTGGGCGGCGGGGAGCTGTTTTTT. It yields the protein CASSPLGGGELFF.

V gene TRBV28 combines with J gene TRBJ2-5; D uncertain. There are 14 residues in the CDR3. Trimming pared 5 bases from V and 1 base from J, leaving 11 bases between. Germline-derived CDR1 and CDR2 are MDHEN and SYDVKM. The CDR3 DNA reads TGTGCCAGCAGTCTGACTGTACCCCAAGAGACCCAGTACTTC. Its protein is CASSLTVPQETQYF.

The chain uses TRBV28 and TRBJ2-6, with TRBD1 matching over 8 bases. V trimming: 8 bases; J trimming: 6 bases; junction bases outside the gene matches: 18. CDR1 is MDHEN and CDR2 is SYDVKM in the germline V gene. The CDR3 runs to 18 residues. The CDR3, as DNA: TGTGCCAGCGGCCAACCGGACAGGGCCTCCCGTGTGGCCAACGTCCTGACTTTC. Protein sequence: CASGQPDRASRVANVLTF.

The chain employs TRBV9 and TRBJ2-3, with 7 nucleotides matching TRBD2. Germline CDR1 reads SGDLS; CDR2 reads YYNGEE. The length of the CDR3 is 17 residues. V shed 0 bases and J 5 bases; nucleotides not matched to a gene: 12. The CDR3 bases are TGTGCCAGCAGCGTAGCCGCTAGCGGAACGACCGGAGATACGCAGTATTTT. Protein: CASSVAASGTTGDTQYF.

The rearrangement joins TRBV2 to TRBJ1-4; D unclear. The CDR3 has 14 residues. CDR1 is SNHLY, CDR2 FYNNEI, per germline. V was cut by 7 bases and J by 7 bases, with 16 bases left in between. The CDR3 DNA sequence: TGTGCCAGCACCCGGACCCATGCAGCTGAAAAACTGTTTTTT. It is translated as CASTRTHAAEKLFF.